The 9 T cell receptor beta chains below were found in one sample sequenced in a study of cytomegalovirus exposure and HLA in healthy donors. TCRdb's copy holds only in-frame clones and misses some; the assay was immunoSEQ multiplex PCR. This table has 150,000 to 200,000 clones, around 92% appearing once. The sequencing sample was made of PBMCs. These receptors were obtained from a man aged 18 to 35 in good health and CMV-seropositive.

This clone has only one observation. The chain uses TRBV4-1 and TRBJ1-1; TRBD1 matches 8 bases. The ends lost 4 bases at V and 4 bases at J; junction bases unmatched: 5. Germline CDR1 MGHRA, CDR2 YSYEKL. The CDR3 runs to 14 residues. The DNA of the CDR3 is TGCGCCAGCAGCCCAGGACAGGGCGGCACTGAAGCTTTCTTT. Translating it yields CASSPGQGGTEAFF.

The J gene is TRBJ2-3, the V gene TRBV28; 7 bases align to TRBD2. Germline V gives CDR1 MDHEN, CDR2 SYDVKM. V lost 4 bases to trimming and J lost 6 bases; unmatched junction nucleotides: 7. The CDR3 has 14 residues. The DNA of the CDR3 is TGTGCCAGCAGTTATTTTGCCGGGAGGGATACGCAGTATTTT. It specifies CASSYFAGRDTQYF.

V gene TRBV5-1 combines with J gene TRBJ2-7; D ambiguous. V lost 5 bases and J lost 6, with 15 bases in between. Germline V CDR1 and CDR2: SGHRS, YFSETQ. The CDR3 totals 13 residues. The CDR3 nucleotides read TGCGCCAGCAGATCCATGGGCGAAGGCGAGCAGTACTTC. Translation gives CASRSMGEGEQYF.

This clone was recorded only once. This sequence joins TRBV5-1 and TRBJ2-1; D might be TRBD2 (6 bases). CDR1 SGHRS and CDR2 YFSETQ come from the germline V gene. The CDR3 is 15 amino acids. The V end lost 2 bases, the J end lost 4 bases, and 13 bases lay between the germline ends. DNA for the CDR3: TGCGCCAGCAGCTTCCCGGGACGGGGGTACAATGAGCAGTTCTTC. It yields the protein CASSFPGRGYNEQFF.

A single count supports this clone. V usage is TRBV11-2 and J usage is TRBJ1-2; D is unclear. Trimming took 1 base from V and 6 from J, leaving 9 bases between them. CDR3 length equals 13 residues. The germline V gene encodes CDR1 SGHAT and CDR2 FQNNGV. CDR3 loop: CASSLVSGDGYTF. For the CDR3, the DNA is TGTGCCAGCAGCTTAGTTTCGGGAGATGGCTACACCTTC.

The chain is built from TRBV9 and TRBJ2-1, with D maybe TRBD2 (6 bases). V lost 2 bases and J 3 bases, leaving 9 bases between the germline ends. CDR1 SGDLS and CDR2 YYNGEE come from the germline V gene. This CDR3 is 14 amino acids long. CDR3 bases: TGTGCCAGCAGCGTCGGGGAGGTCTACAATGAGCAGTTCTTC. Its protein is CASSVGEVYNEQFF.

The genes are TRBV11-2 and TRBJ2-7; 7 nucleotides agree with TRBD1. Germline V CDR1 and CDR2: SGHAT, FQNNGV. V trimming: 1 base; J trimming: 3 bases; junction bases outside the gene matches: 6. The CDR3 has 15 amino acids. The CDR3 nucleotides are TGTGCCAGCAGCTTAGCAGCCCGGGACAGCTACGAGCAGTACTTC. Amino acid sequence: CASSLAARDSYEQYF.

This sequence joins TRBV9 and TRBJ2-5; TRBD2 aligns across 8 bases. The CDR3 has 15 residues. The V gene's germline CDR1 is SGDLS and CDR2 YYNGEE. The V and J ends lost 4 bases and 5 bases, in that order; junction bases with no gene match: 10. The chain's CDR3 is CASSFSGTLAETQYF. The CDR3 nucleotides are TGTGCCAGCAGCTTTAGCGGGACTCTTGCGGAGACCCAGTACTTC.

This chain uses TRBV28 with TRBJ1-3, with D maybe TRBD1 (5 bases). Germline lookup yields CDR1 MDHEN and CDR2 SYDVKM. The V end lost 2 bases, the J end lost 0 bases, and 8 bases lay between the germline ends. This CDR3 region has 15 residues. DNA of the CDR3: TGTGCCAGCAGTTTAGGGGGGTACTCTGGAAACACCATATATTTT. Translating it yields CASSLGGYSGNTIYF.